The 30 T cell receptor beta chains reported below all come from one sample, sequenced in a study of blood T cells in healthy people across ages. PCR was performed a second time for about 7 to 12 cycles using a sample-barcoded 5' primer and a J-beta primer mix. TCRdb itself ran the 5' RACE reads through MiXCR, one entry per CDR3 protein. Of 500,000 to 650,000 distinct CDR3 sequences listed, about 29% are singletons. The same sample was also studied in work on T cells of mothers and their children.

Specimen: blood. The receptor set was obtained from a boy between 2 and 15 years old in good health.

The chain links TRBV7-9 to TRBJ1-2, with D perhaps matching TRBD1 (6 bases). Trimming left V 5 bases short and J 4 bases short, with 17 bases between. CDR3 length: 15 amino acids. The V gene's germline CDR1 is SEHNR and CDR2 FQNEAQ (reference sequence). CDR3 amino acids: CASSPSEGEAYGYTF. CDR3 bases: TGTGCCAGCAGCCCCTCAGAGGGGGAGGCCTATGGCTACACCTTC.

This clonotype has only a few counts. V is TRBV20-1 and J is TRBJ1-5; D is perhaps TRBD1 (5 bases). V gave up 3 bases and J gave up 7 bases, with 13 bases separating them. Germline CDR1 and CDR2: DFQATT and SNEGSKA (reference sequence). The CDR3 consists of 13 residues. Here the CDR3 reads CSARRGENQPQHF. The CDR3 DNA sequence: TGCAGTGCTAGGCGAGGGGAGAACCAGCCCCAGCATTTT.

This rearrangement joins TRBV10-1 to TRBJ2-4; 15 bases are a match to TRBD2. The CDR3 length is 18 residues. Per germline, CDR1 WNHNN and CDR2 SYGVQD (reference sequence). With V trimmed by 2 bases and J by 2 bases, 4 bases remained unmatched. This CDR3 reads CASSEGLAGGPSKNIQYF. CDR3 coding DNA: TGCGCCAGCAGTGAGGGACTAGCGGGAGGGCCATCCAAAAACATTCAGTACTTC.

V usage is TRBV7-9 and J usage is TRBJ1-1; D not certain. The ends were cut back, 4 bases at V and 3 bases at J, with 9 bases in the middle. Germline V gene data show CDR1 as SEHNR and CDR2 as FQNEAQ (reference sequence). CDR3 length: 13 amino acids. In DNA, the CDR3 is TGTGCCAGCAGCTCCCCCCTCTACACTGAAGCTTTCTTT. Its translation is CASSSPLYTEAFF. Full variable domain (remainder filled in from reference TRBV7-9 and TRBJ1-1): DTGVSQNPRHKITKRGQNVTFRCDPISEHNRLYWYRQTLGQGPEFLTYFQNEAQLEKSRLLSDRFSAERPKGSFSTLEIQRTEQGDSAMYLCASSSPLYTEAFFGQGTRLTVV.

The V gene is TRBV20-1, the J gene TRBJ2-1; D not certain. The V end was cut by 5 bases, the J end by 10 bases, with 15 bases between. The CDR3 spans 12 residues. CDR1 and CDR2 from the germline V gene are DFQATT and SNEGSKA (reference sequence). CDR3 region: CSAGNVFGEQFF. DNA of the CDR3: TGCAGTGCTGGGAACGTATTCGGAGAGCAGTTCTTC.

V and J are TRBV5-1 and TRBJ2-3; 13 nucleotides align to TRBD2. The CDR3 consists of 16 residues. Per germline, CDR1 SGHRS and CDR2 YFSETQ. The junction had 5 bases not matched to a gene; V was cut back by 4 bases and J by 3 bases. In DNA, the CDR3 is TGCGCCAGCAGCGAACTAGCGGGGGGGCGGACAGATACGCAGTATTTT. Residues: CASSELAGGRTDTQYF.

This clonotype was recorded once. The V and J genes are TRBV6-1 and TRBJ2-1, with 8 bases aligning to TRBD1. Looked up from germline, CDR1 is MNHNS and CDR2 is SASEGT. V trimming: 1 base; J trimming: 0 bases; junction bases outside the gene matches: 2. The CDR3 is 16 amino acids. DNA of the CDR3: TGTGCCAGCAGTGAAGGACAGGGGCCCTCCTACAATGAGCAGTTCTTC. This translates into CASSEGQGPSYNEQFF.

The chain links TRBV20-1 to TRBJ2-5, with a tentative D call TRBD2 (6 bases). V was pared by 7 bases and J by 3 bases, with 18 bases between. Germline values: CDR1 DFQATT, CDR2 SNEGSKA (reference sequence). The CDR3 contains 14 residues. The CDR3: CSVPQRLDKETQYF. The CDR3 DNA follows: TGCAGTGTCCCGCAGCGACTAGACAAAGAGACCCAGTACTTC.

This clonotype has just a few counts. V gene TRBV3-1 combines with J gene TRBJ2-1; D is undetermined. V was shortened by 0 bases and J by 4 bases, with 7 bases between the two germline ends. CDR3 length equals 14 residues. CDR1 and CDR2 from the germline V gene are LGHDT and YNNKEL (reference sequence). The chain's CDR3 is CASSQESQYNEQFF. The CDR3 DNA follows: TGTGCCAGCAGCCAAGAGTCCCAGTACAATGAGCAGTTCTTC.

This clonotype was observed a few times. The rearrangement joins TRBV12-3 or TRBV12-4 to TRBJ2-5, with D possibly TRBD2 on 5 matching bases. The J call may be mistaken, given a closer DNA end match to TRBJ2-1. The CDR3 sequence is 15 residues long. CDR3 sequence (DNA): TGTGCCAGCAGTTTAGCCCGAGGCCGGGGCAATGAGCAGTTCTTC. Protein: CASSLARGRGNEQFF.

A few counts support this clonotype. The chain is built from TRBV29-1 and TRBJ2-5, with TRBD1 as a possible D gene (5 bases). Germline lookup yields CDR1 SQVTM and CDR2 ANQGSEA. V dropped 4 bases and J dropped 3 bases, with 12 bases sitting between them. The length of the CDR3 is 13 residues. The CDR3 loop reads CSVVGRAKETQYF. The CDR3 DNA is TGCAGCGTTGTAGGCAGGGCCAAAGAGACCCAGTACTTC.

The rearrangement joins TRBV4-2 to TRBJ2-3; 12 bases map to TRBD1. This CDR3 comprises 16 residues. Germline V gene lookup returns CDR1 LGHNA and CDR2 YNFKEQ. With V trimmed by 1 base and J by 6 bases, 5 bases remained unmatched. Written as DNA, the CDR3 is TGTGCCAGCAGCCAAGGAGGGGACAGGGGGCAGGATACGCAGTATTTT. Amino acid sequence: CASSQGGDRGQDTQYF.

This clonotype showed up just a few times. This chain joins TRBV4-3 and TRBJ2-5; no clear D. The J call may be in error: the DNA end matches TRBJ2-7 better. The germline V gene has CDR1 LGHNA and CDR2 YSLEER. The CDR3 length is 15 residues. CDR3 amino acids: CASSQERVSTYEQYF. DNA for the CDR3: TGCGCCAGCAGCCAAGAAAGGGTCAGCACCTACGAGCAGTACTTC.

The chain uses TRBV6-5 and TRBJ1-1, with D maybe TRBD1 (5 bases). Per germline, CDR1 MNHEY and CDR2 SVGAGI. The CDR3 consists of 14 residues. Trimming stripped 0 bases from V and 6 bases from J, with 11 bases between. The CDR3 is CASSYSAQGSEAFF. The CDR3 coding sequence is TGTGCCAGCAGTTACTCGGCCCAGGGCTCTGAAGCTTTCTTT.

This chain uses TRBV12-3 or TRBV12-4 with TRBJ2-6; D is tentatively TRBD1 or TRBD2 (5 bases each). The V gene lost 4 bases and the J gene lost 4 bases, with 8 bases spanning the gap. This CDR3 is built from 14 residues. Here the CDR3 reads CASSWGTGANVLTF. DNA for the CDR3: TGTGCCAGCAGTTGGGGGACCGGGGCCAACGTCCTGACTTTC.

As to this clonotype: One end of the junction does not line up with germline, which may come from a read error. The chain uses TRBV13 and TRBJ2-5; TRBD2 matches at 7 bases. CDR1 and CDR2 (germline): PRHDT, FYEKMQ (reference sequence). This CDR3 is built from 15 residues. The CDR3: CASSLTQGGSENQYF. CDR3 nucleotide sequence: TGTGCCAGCAGCTTGACCCAGGGAGGGTCAGAGAACCAGTACTTC.

This clonotype was seen only a few times. The gene calls are TRBV6-1 and TRBJ2-3, with 10 bases identical to TRBD2. Germline values: CDR1 MNHNS, CDR2 SASEGT. This CDR3 is 18 amino acids long. With 5 bases clipped from V and 2 bases from J, the junction kept 13 bases outside the gene matches. CDR3 DNA sequence: TGTGCCAGCAGTACGACTGGTAGCGGGGGGTATCCCACAGATACGCAGTATTTT. It codes for CASSTTGSGGYPTDTQYF.

V and J are TRBV25-1 and TRBJ2-6; 9 bases agree with TRBD2. V shed 2 bases, J shed 0 bases, and the junction held 5 bases outside the gene matches. The CDR3 is 18 residues long. Germline loops: CDR1 MGHDK, CDR2 SYGVNS. The CDR3 nucleotides are TGTGCCAGCAGTGAACTAGCGGGGTCCCCCTCTGGGGCCAACGTCCTGACTTTC. Protein: CASSELAGSPSGANVLTF.

Only a few counts were recorded for this clonotype. The chain employs TRBV7-9 and TRBJ2-3, with 10 bases identical to TRBD2. This CDR3 contains 18 residues. V lost 2 bases, J lost 1 base, and 9 bases stayed unmatched. The germline V gene has CDR1 SEHNR and CDR2 FQNEAQ (reference sequence). Written as DNA, the CDR3 is TGTGCCAGCAGCTTAAATAGCGGGGGGCCTCCTGGCACAGATACGCAGTATTTT. It translates to CASSLNSGGPPGTDTQYF.

The chain combines TRBV11-2 with TRBJ2-5; TRBD2 agrees at 8 bases. The junction had 10 bases not matched to a gene; V was cut back by 1 base and J by 0 bases. CDR3 length equals 18 residues. Germline V gene sequence: CDR1 SGHAT, CDR2 FQNNGV. The CDR3 here is CASSLGPLAGHYQETQYF. The CDR3 bases are TGTGCCAGCAGCTTAGGGCCCCTAGCGGGCCATTACCAAGAGACCCAGTACTTC.

CDR3 in DNA: TGTGCCAGTACTCCAGCGAATGAGCAGTTCTTC. Translating gives CASTPANEQFF. The chain recombines TRBV6-4 with TRBJ2-1; D gene uncertain. The CDR3 is 11 amino acids. Trimming took off 9 bases at V and 7 bases at J, with 10 bases between the two ends. The germline CDR1 and CDR2 sequences are MRHNA and SNTAGT.

This clonotype turned up a few times. The chain carries TRBV6-2 or TRBV6-3 and TRBJ2-3; D perhaps matches TRBD2 (6 bases). V was clipped by 3 bases and J by 2 bases, with 27 bases between them. CDR3 length equals 20 residues. In germline, CDR1 is MNHEY, CDR2 SVGEGT. DNA for the CDR3: TGTGCCAGCAGTTATAATCGAAGTCGGCGGGACCGCCAAACCACAGATACGCAGTATTTT. Translation gives CASSYNRSRRDRQTTDTQYF.

This clonotype was counted only a few times. The chain couples TRBV2 to TRBJ2-1; the D gene could be TRBD1 or TRBD2 (5 bases each). The length of the CDR3 is 15 residues. Trimming stripped 3 bases from V and 0 bases from J, with 9 bases between. Germline-derived CDR1 and CDR2 are SNHLY and FYNNEI. Here the CDR3 reads CASSERGTSYNEQFF. DNA for the CDR3: TGTGCCAGCAGTGAGAGAGGGACCTCCTACAATGAGCAGTTCTTC.

This clonotype was observed a handful of times. The chain recombines TRBV28 with TRBJ2-1, with a possible D match to TRBD2 (6 bases). The germline V and J ends were trimmed by 5 bases and 0 bases, with 17 bases remaining between them. CDR3 length: 17 residues. From germline, CDR1 is MDHEN and CDR2 SYDVKM. In nucleotides, the CDR3 is TGTGCCAGCAGTACCCCCGTGACTAGGAGCTCCTACAATGAGCAGTTCTTC. The encoded protein is CASSTPVTRSSYNEQFF.

This clonotype occurred a few times. This sequence joins TRBV20-1 and TRBJ2-3; 12 bases fit TRBD2. The CDR3 runs 17 residues. J was trimmed by 2 bases and V by 0 bases; bases with no gene match: 6. Germline assignment: CDR1 DFQATT and CDR2 SNEGSKA (reference sequence). The CDR3 protein is CSARDPGLAGHTDTQYF. CDR3 sequence (DNA): TGCAGTGCTAGAGACCCCGGACTAGCGGGGCACACAGATACGCAGTATTTT.

This clonotype was counted between two and nine times. The chain employs TRBV27 and TRBJ2-7; no clear D. The germline V and J ends were trimmed by 4 bases and 7 bases, with 11 bases remaining between them. CDR3 length: 12 amino acids. Germline CDR1 MNHEY, CDR2 SMNVEV (reference sequence). The CDR3 DNA reads as TGTGCCAGCAGTTATAGCTTTCGGGAGCAGTACTTC. Amino acids: CASSYSFREQYF.

CDR3 loop: CASSGGHPGQRNTEAFF. In DNA, the CDR3 is TGCGCCAGCAGCGGGGGCCATCCGGGTCAGAGGAACACTGAAGCTTTCTTT. This rearrangement joins TRBV5-1 to TRBJ1-1; the D gene is possibly TRBD1 (6 bases). The CDR3 runs 17 residues. The germline V gene encodes CDR1 SGHRS and CDR2 YFSETQ. V was trimmed by 4 bases and J by 1 base, leaving 20 bases between them.

The J gene is TRBJ2-7, the V gene TRBV2, with 7 positions matching TRBD1. V shed 7 bases, J shed 6 bases, and the junction held 9 bases outside the gene matches. Germline values: CDR1 SNHLY, CDR2 FYNNEI. CDR3 length equals 13 residues. CDR3 residues: CASTTGVTIEQYF. CDR3 DNA: TGTGCCAGCACCACAGGGGTGACAATCGAGCAGTACTTC.

The V and J genes are TRBV5-5 and TRBJ2-5; 9 bases align to TRBD2. Looked up from germline, CDR1 is SGHKS and CDR2 is YYEKEE (reference sequence). The CDR3 has 15 amino acids. V gave up 4 bases and J gave up 2 bases; unmatched junction bases: 6. This CDR3 reads CASSLRLAEQETQYF. The CDR3, as DNA: TGTGCCAGCAGCCTAAGACTAGCGGAGCAAGAGACCCAGTACTTC.

The chain carries TRBV3-1 and TRBJ2-3; TRBD2 matches at 10 bases. Germline values: CDR1 LGHDT, CDR2 YNNKEL (reference sequence). This CDR3 is built from 19 residues. Trimming took 0 bases from V and 6 from J; bases not matched to a gene: 15. Written as DNA, the CDR3 is TGTGCCAGCAGCCAAGATGGAGGAGGTAGCGGGGGGCCTCGGGATACGCAGTATTTT. It specifies CASSQDGGGSGGPRDTQYF.